This passage covers 24 T cell receptor beta chains from one sample sequenced in a study of T cells expressing NK-cell markers. After re-calling the 5' RACE reads, TCRdb lists one entry per CDR3 protein, DNA absent. The sample's table shows hundreds of thousands of distinct CDR3 sequences. The sequencing sample was made of blood T cells: a sorted CD56 or NKG2C T cell subset, CD4+ or CD8+ T cells, or bulk PBMC T cells (not recorded which). The receptors derive from a woman between 18 and 69 years old in good health.

The genes are TRBV12-3 or TRBV12-4 and TRBJ2-3. The CDR3 contains 15 residues. CDR3 sequence: CASSLFSLAQDTQYF.

This chain connects TRBV12-3 or TRBV12-4 to TRBJ2-3; the D call from TCRdb, TRBD2, cannot be confirmed without DNA. CDR3 length equals 15 residues. This CDR3 reads CASRDGTGVTNTQYF.

This CDR3 reads CASSPLSGGHTGELFF. This chain links TRBV12-3 or TRBV12-4 with TRBJ2-2; TCRdb returns TRBD2, unconfirmable since there is no DNA. This CDR3 spans 16 amino acids.

V and J are TRBV5-1 and TRBJ2-4; with no DNA, the TCRdb D assignment of TRBD1 cannot be verified. CDR1 and CDR2 (germline): SGHRS, YFSETQ. The CDR3 contains 15 residues. The CDR3 spells CASSLSGGGANIQYF. Full variable domain (rest looked up from reference TRBV5-1 and TRBJ2-4): KAGVTQTPRYLIKTRGQQVTLSCSPISGHRSVSWYQQTPGQGLQFLFEYFSETQRNKGNFPGRFSGRQFSNSRSEMNVSTLELGDSALYLCASSLSGGGANIQYFGAGTRLSVL.

This chain uses TRBV20-1 with TRBJ2-3; TCRdb designates TRBD1, a call that cannot be tested without DNA. The CDR3 sequence is 14 residues long. The germline CDR1 and CDR2 sequences are DFQATT and SNEGSKA (reference sequence). The CDR3: CSARLRGSTDTQYF.

The CDR3 is CASTGGEGGNQPQHF. This rearrangement joins TRBV28 to TRBJ1-5. The germline gives CDR1 MDHEN, CDR2 SYDVKM. This CDR3 spans 15 amino acids.

The chain joins TRBV4-3 to TRBJ1-2; the TRBD1 assignment by TCRdb is unverifiable without DNA. CDR1 LGHNA and CDR2 YSLEER come from the germline V gene. The CDR3 is 16 amino acids. Here the CDR3 reads CASSEAGALANYGYTF.

The J gene is TRBJ2-5, the V gene TRBV7-9. Per the germline V gene, CDR1 is SEHNR and CDR2 is FQNEAQ (reference sequence). The CDR3 length is 14 residues. The CDR3 sequence is CASSLDGWISAQYF.

The chain is built from TRBV5-1 and TRBJ1-2; checking the TCRdb D call of TRBD1 is not possible without DNA. Germline-derived CDR1 and CDR2 are SGHRS and YFSETQ. This CDR3 is 11 amino acids long. CDR3 amino acids: CASRDLEGYTF.

This rearrangement joins TRBV6-5 to TRBJ1-6. Germline CDR1 and CDR2: MNHEY and SVGAGI. The CDR3 totals 17 residues. The CDR3 loop is CASSYSMARAPNSPLHF.

The CDR3 is CSARGPPYRGRAGDTEAFF. V and J are TRBV20-1 and TRBJ1-1; as DNA is missing, the TRBD1 call by TCRdb cannot be tested. CDR1 DFQATT and CDR2 SNEGSKA come from the germline V gene (reference sequence). This CDR3 region has 19 residues.

The chain joins TRBV27 to TRBJ1-5; TCRdb's D call of TRBD1 is untestable without DNA. Germline V lookup: CDR1 MNHEY, CDR2 SMNVEV (reference sequence). CDR3 length equals 12 residues. The CDR3 sequence: CASSSGHQPQHF.

The chain couples TRBV4-1 to TRBJ2-5. The CDR3 has 14 amino acids. Germline V gene lookup returns CDR1 MGHRA and CDR2 YSYEKL. CDR3 region: CASSQAGMVETQYF.

The chain joins TRBV3-1 to TRBJ2-2. Germline values: CDR1 LGHDT, CDR2 YNNKEL (reference sequence). The CDR3 is made up of 12 amino acids. The CDR3: CASTPDTGELFF.

The chain has TRBV10-3 and TRBJ1-1. This CDR3 spans 16 amino acids. Germline loops: CDR1 ENHRY, CDR2 SYGVKD. CDR3 in amino acids: CAISPQAGRYWTEAFF.

The chain combines TRBV7-2 with TRBJ2-3; TCRdb selects TRBD2, and the lack of DNA leaves this call unchecked. CDR1 is SGHTA and CDR2 is FQGNSA in the germline V gene. This CDR3 spans 15 amino acids. CDR3: CASSLDGRPTDTQYF.

This chain connects TRBV11-1 to TRBJ2-7; there is no DNA to check the TCRdb D call of TRBD1. The CDR3 runs 15 residues. CDR1 is SGHAT and CDR2 is FQDESV in the germline V gene (reference sequence). The CDR3 region is CASSSFRGANYEQYF.

This sequence joins TRBV7-9 and TRBJ1-3; the D gene TCRdb calls, TRBD1, cannot be checked with no DNA. This CDR3 is 15 amino acids long. CDR1 and CDR2 from the germline V gene are SEHNR and FQNEAQ (reference sequence). Here the CDR3 reads CASSQGQGLENTIYF.

V gene TRBV6-1 combines with J gene TRBJ2-7; TCRdb's D call of TRBD2 is untestable without DNA. The CDR3 contains 13 residues. The V gene's germline CDR1 is MNHNS and CDR2 SASEGT. The CDR3 reads CASRPTSGYEQYF.

The V gene is TRBV11-2, the J gene TRBJ1-2. The CDR3 runs to 14 residues. Germline V gene lookup returns CDR1 SGHAT and CDR2 FQNNGV. This CDR3 reads CASSLETANYGYTF.

The CDR3 sequence is CASSPLGGTGMKSTYEQYF. The chain carries TRBV11-1 and TRBJ2-7; TCRdb designates TRBD1, a call that cannot be tested without DNA. CDR3 length: 19 residues. Per the germline V gene, CDR1 is SGHAT and CDR2 is FQDESV (reference sequence).

The chain combines TRBV20-1 with TRBJ2-3; lacking DNA, the TRBD2 call made by TCRdb goes unchecked. CDR3 length: 13 amino acids. In germline, CDR1 is DFQATT, CDR2 SNEGSKA (reference sequence). The chain's CDR3 is CSVLAGVTDTQYF.

The genes are TRBV25-1 and TRBJ2-2; TCRdb designates TRBD2, a call that cannot be tested without DNA. This CDR3 spans 18 amino acids. Looked up from germline, CDR1 is MGHDK and CDR2 is SYGVNS. The CDR3 protein is CASSESRDIAIFTGELFF.

The chain couples TRBV10-3 to TRBJ2-2; as DNA is missing, the TRBD2 call by TCRdb cannot be tested. The CDR3 consists of 16 residues. Germline CDR1 and CDR2: ENHRY and SYGVKD. The CDR3 protein is CAISESKAGTTGELFF.